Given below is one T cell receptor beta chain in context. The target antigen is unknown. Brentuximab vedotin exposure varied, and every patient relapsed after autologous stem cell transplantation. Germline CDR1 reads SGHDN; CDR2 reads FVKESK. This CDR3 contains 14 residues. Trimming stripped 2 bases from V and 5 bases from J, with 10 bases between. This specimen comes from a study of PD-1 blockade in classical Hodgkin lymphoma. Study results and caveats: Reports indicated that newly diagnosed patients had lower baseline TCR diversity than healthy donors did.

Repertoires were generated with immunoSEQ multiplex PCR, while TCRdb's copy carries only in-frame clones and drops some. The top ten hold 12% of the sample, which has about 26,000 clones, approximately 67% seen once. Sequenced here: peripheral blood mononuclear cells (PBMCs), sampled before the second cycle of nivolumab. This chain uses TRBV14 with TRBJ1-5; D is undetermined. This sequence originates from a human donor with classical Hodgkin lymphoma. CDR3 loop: CASSQSNRDQPQHF. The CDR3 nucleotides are TGTGCCAGCAGCCAAAGTAACCGGGATCAGCCCCAGCATTTT.